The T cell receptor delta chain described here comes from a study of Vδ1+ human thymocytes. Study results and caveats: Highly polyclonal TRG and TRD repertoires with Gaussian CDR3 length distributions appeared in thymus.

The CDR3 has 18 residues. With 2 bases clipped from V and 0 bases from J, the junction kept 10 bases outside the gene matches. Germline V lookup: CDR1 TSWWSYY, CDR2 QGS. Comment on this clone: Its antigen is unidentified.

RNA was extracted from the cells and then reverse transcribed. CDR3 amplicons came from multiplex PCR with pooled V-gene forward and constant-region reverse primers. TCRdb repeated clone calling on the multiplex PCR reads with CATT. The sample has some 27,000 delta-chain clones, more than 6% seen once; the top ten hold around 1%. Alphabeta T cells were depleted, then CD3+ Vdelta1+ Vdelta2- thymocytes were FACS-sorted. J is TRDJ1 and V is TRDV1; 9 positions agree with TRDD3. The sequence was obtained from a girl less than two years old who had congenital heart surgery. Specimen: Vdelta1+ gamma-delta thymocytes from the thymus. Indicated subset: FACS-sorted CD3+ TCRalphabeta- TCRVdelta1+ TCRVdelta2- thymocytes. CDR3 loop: CALGEVLTGGPYTDKLIF. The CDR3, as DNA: TGTGCTCTTGGGGAAGTCCTCACTGGGGGACCCTACACCGATAAACTCATCTTT.